This TCR beta chain was profiled in a study of OX40 agonist ivuxolimab in advanced cancers. Generated by immunoSEQ multiplex PCR, the TCRdb table keeps only in-frame clones and is missing some. The table lists approximately 82,000 clones, 88% of them singletons. Points on this clone: The antigen remains unidentified.

Deletions cut 5 bases from V and 3 bases from J, with 14 bases between. The CDR3 covers 14 residues. Looked up from germline, CDR1 is SGHRS and CDR2 is YFSETQ. Study conclusions and caveats: Which antigen the expanded peripheral T cells recognized is unknown.

The V and J genes are TRBV5-1 and TRBJ1-1; D perhaps matches TRBD1 (5 bases). Material: CD4+ or CD8+ T cells sorted from blood, obtained in a trial of the OX40 agonist ivuxolimab. The source is an adult with an advanced solid tumor such as melanoma, head and neck, liver or kidney cancer. CDR3 nucleotide sequence: TGCGCCAGCAGTTCCCGCGACAGCGACACTGAAGCTTTCTTT. It encodes CASSSRDSDTEAFF.